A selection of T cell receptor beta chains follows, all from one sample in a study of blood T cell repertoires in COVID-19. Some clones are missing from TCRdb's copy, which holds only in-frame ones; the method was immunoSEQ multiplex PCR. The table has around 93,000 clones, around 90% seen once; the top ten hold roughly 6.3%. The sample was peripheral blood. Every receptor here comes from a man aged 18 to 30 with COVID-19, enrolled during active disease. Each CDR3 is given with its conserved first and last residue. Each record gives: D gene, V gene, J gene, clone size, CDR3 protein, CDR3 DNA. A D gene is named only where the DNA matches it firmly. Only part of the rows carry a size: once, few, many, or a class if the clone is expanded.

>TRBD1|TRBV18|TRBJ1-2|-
CASSPPGQVLSLNGYTF
TGTGCCAGCTCACCACCGGGACAGGTTCTCTCCCTGAATGGCTACACCTTC
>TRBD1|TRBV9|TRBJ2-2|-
CASSAKGQGPTGELFF
TGTGCCAGCAGCGCGAAAGGACAGGGCCCCACCGGGGAGCTGTTTTTT
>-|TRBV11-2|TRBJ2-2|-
CASSFQAPGELFF
TGTGCCAGCAGCTTCCAGGCTCCCGGGGAGCTGTTTTTT
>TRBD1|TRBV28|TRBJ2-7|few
CASSSGDRILREQYF
TGTGCCAGCAGTTCAGGGGACAGAATACTACGGGAGCAGTACTTC
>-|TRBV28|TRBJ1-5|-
CASSLSAGPYQPQHF
TGTGCCAGCAGTTTATCAGCAGGGCCCTATCAGCCCCAGCATTTT
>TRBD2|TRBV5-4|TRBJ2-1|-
CASTGGRINEQFF
TGTGCCAGCACGGGCGGGAGAATCAATGAGCAGTTCTTC
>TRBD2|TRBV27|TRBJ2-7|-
CASSTILAENYEQYF
TGTGCCAGCTCTACCATACTAGCGGAGAACTACGAGCAGTACTTC
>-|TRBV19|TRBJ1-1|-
CASSPMGPNWDTEAFF
TGTGCCAGTAGCCCGATGGGGCCTAACTGGGACACTGAAGCTTTCTTT
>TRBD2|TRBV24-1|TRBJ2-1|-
CATSDRPRTSGYNEQFF
TGTGCCACCAGTGATCGCCCCCGGACTAGCGGCTACAATGAGCAGTTCTTC
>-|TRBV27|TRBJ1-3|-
CASSSYLNQGSNSGNTIYF
TGTGCCAGCAGTTCCTACCTGAACCAGGGCTCAAACTCTGGAAACACCATATATTTT
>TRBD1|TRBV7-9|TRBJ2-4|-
CASSPPGQRGAKNIQYF
TGTGCCAGCAGCCCCCCGGGACAGCGAGGAGCCAAAAACATTCAGTACTTC
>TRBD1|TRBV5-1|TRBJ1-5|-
CASSYTGGNQPQHF
TGCGCCAGCAGCTACACAGGGGGCAATCAGCCCCAGCATTTT
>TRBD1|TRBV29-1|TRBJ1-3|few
CSVVTGEVGNTIYF
TGCAGCGTTGTTACAGGGGAGGTTGGAAACACCATATATTTT
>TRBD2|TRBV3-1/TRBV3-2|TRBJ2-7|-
CASSSGTTYEQYF
TGTGCCAGCAGCTCCGGGACTACATACGAGCAGTACTTC
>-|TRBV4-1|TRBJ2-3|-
CASSQRPGLSGTDTQYF
TGCGCCAGCAGCCAAAGGCCAGGCCTTTCGGGGACAGATACGCAGTATTTT
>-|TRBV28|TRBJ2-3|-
CASSFLSGTDTQYF
TGTGCCAGCAGTTTTTTGTCAGGCACAGATACGCAGTATTTT
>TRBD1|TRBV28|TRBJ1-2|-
CASSPTGVYGYTF
TGTGCCAGCAGTCCCACAGGGGTCTATGGCTACACCTTC
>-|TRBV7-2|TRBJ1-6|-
CASSRDTGNSPLHF
TGTGCCAGCAGCCGGGACACCGGTAATTCACCCCTCCACTTT
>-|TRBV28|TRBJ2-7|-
CASSSIPRSISYEQYF
TGTGCCAGCAGTTCCATCCCTCGGAGTATTTCCTACGAGCAGTACTTC
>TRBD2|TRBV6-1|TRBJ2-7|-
CASSDGREWPYEQYF
TGTGCCAGCAGTGACGGGCGGGAGTGGCCCTACGAGCAGTACTTC
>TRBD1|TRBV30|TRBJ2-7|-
CAWRRTGGEQYF
TGTGCCTGGCGCCGGACAGGCGGCGAGCAGTACTTC
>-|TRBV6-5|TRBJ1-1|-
CASSYVRSSAEAFF
TGTGCCAGCAGTTATGTAAGGTCTAGCGCTGAAGCTTTCTTT
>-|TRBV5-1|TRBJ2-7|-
CASSLGSSYEQYF
TGCGCCAGCAGCTTGGGCAGCTCCTACGAGCAGTACTTC
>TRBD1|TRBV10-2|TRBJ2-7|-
CASSEYSEDRSFF
TGCGCCAGCAGTGAATATTCCGAGGACAGGTCCTTCTTC
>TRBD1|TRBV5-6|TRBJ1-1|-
CASSLVSGGWTEAFF
TGTGCCAGCAGCTTGGTGTCAGGGGGCTGGACTGAAGCTTTCTTT
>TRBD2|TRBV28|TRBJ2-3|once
CASSKAGGTDTQYF
TGTGCCAGCAGTAAAGCGGGAGGCACAGATACGCAGTATTTT
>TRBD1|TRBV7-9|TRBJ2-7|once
CASSPQSRGRYEQYF
TGTGCCAGCAGCCCCCAATCCAGGGGGCGGTACGAGCAGTACTTC
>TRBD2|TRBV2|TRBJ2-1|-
CASIWMWRAGERDEQFF
TGTGCCAGCATTTGGATGTGGAGGGCGGGAGAACGGGATGAGCAGTTCTTC
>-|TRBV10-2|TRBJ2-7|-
CASHPGQAYYEQYF
TGCGCCAGCCATCCTGGGCAGGCCTACTACGAGCAGTACTTC
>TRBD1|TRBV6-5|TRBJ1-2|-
CASKSLTGAGYGYTF
TGTGCCAGCAAGTCCTTGACAGGGGCGGGCTATGGCTACACCTTC
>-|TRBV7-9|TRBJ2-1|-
CASSSHPKAGEQFF
TGTGCCAGCAGCTCTCACCCTAAAGCCGGTGAGCAGTTCTTC
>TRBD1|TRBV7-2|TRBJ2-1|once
CASSPPGQYNEQFF
TGTGCCAGCAGCCCGCCGGGACAGTACAATGAGCAGTTCTTC
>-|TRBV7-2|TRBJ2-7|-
CASSPRSGPYEQYF
TGTGCCAGCAGCCCGAGGAGCGGCCCTTACGAGCAGTACTTC
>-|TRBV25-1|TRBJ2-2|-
CASSEFPSANTGELFF
TGTGCCAGCAGTGAATTCCCGAGCGCGAACACCGGGGAGCTGTTTTTT
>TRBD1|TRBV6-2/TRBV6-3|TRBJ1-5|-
CASSWDRRQPQHF
TGTGCCAGCAGTTGGGACAGGCGGCAGCCCCAGCATTTT
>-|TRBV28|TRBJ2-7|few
CASSLPLAPYEQYF
TGTGCCAGCAGTTTACCACTAGCCCCCTACGAGCAGTACTTC
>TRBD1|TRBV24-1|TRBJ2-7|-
CATSDRQGSKYEQYF
TGTGCCACCAGTGATAGACAGGGGTCAAAGTACGAGCAGTACTTC